This T cell receptor (beta chain) was recovered during a study of tumour-infiltrating T cells in Burkitt lymphoma. Profiled with immunoSEQ multiplex PCR; TCRdb holds only in-frame clones, not every one. Among 5,500 to 7,000 clones, 10% were seen once, and the ten largest hold 2% to 3%. Germline V gene lookup returns CDR1 GTSNPN and CDR2 SVGIG (reference sequence). V was trimmed by 2 bases and J by 11 bases, leaving 10 bases between them. The length of the CDR3 is 12 residues. The receptor was isolated from a human donor with diffuse large B-cell lymphoma. The V and J genes are TRBV30 and TRBJ1-6; possibly TRBD1 for D (5 bases). What was sequenced was tumor tissue. The DNA for the CDR3 is TGTGCCTGGAGTATACAGGAACCACCCCTCCACTTT. This codes for CAWSIQEPPLHF.